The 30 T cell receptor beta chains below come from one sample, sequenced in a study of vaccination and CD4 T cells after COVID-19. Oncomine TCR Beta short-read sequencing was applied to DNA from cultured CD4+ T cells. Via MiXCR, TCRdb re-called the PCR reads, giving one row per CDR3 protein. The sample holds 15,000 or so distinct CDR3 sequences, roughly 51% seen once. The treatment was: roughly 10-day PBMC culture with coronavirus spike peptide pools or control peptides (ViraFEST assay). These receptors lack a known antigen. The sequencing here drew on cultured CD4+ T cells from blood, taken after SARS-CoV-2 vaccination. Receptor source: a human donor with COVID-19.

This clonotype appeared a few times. The CDR3 sequence: CASSLRQGRNTEAFF. DNA for the CDR3: TGTGCCAGCAGCTTAAGACAGGGGAGGAACACTGAAGCTTTCTTT. The chain joins TRBV7-6 to TRBJ1-1, with 8 nucleotides matching TRBD1. Germline V gene data show CDR1 as SGHVS and CDR2 as FNYEAQ. With 2 bases clipped from V and 1 base from J, the junction kept 3 bases outside the gene matches. This CDR3 region has 15 residues.

CDR3 amino acids: CSATTGRAYEQYF. The DNA of the CDR3 is TGCAGTGCTACGACAGGGCGTGCCTACGAGCAGTACTTC. This chain connects TRBV20-1 to TRBJ2-7; 7 nucleotides agree with TRBD1. From germline, CDR1 is DFQATT and CDR2 SNEGSKA (reference sequence). V was clipped by 4 bases and J by 2 bases; unmatched bases: 5. CDR3 length: 13 amino acids.

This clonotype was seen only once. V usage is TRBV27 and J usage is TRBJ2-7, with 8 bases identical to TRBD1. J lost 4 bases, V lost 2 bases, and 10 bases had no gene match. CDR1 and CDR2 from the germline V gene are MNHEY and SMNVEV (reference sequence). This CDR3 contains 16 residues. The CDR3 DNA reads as TGTGCCAGCAGTTTAAGTCCCGGGACAGGCGGTTACGAGCAGTACTTC. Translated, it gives CASSLSPGTGGYEQYF.

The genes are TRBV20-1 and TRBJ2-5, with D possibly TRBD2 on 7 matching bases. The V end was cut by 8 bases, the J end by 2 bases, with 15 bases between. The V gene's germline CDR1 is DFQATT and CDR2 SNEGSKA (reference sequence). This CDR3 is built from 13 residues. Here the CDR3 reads CSTEGGRQETQYF. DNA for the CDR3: TGCAGTACCGAGGGGGGGCGACAAGAGACCCAGTACTTC.

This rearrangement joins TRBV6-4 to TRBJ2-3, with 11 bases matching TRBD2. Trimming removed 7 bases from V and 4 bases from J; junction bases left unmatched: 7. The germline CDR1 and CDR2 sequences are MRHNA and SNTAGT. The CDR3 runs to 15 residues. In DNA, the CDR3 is TGTGCCAGCAACCTAGCGGGGGGCTCCGCAGATACGCAGTATTTT. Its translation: CASNLAGGSADTQYF.

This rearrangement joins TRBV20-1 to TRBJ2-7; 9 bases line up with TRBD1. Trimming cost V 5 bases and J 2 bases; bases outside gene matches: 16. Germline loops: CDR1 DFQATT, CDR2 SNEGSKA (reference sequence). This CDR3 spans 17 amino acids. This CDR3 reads CSAHLSGGTGSTYEQYF. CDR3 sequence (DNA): TGCAGTGCTCATCTAAGTGGCGGGACAGGGAGTACCTACGAGCAGTACTTC.

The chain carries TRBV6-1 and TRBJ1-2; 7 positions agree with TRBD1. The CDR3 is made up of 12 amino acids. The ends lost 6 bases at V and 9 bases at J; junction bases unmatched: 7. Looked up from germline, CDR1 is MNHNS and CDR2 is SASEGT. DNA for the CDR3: TGTGCCAGCAGGCGACAGGGAGGCAGCTACACCTTC. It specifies CASRRQGGSYTF.

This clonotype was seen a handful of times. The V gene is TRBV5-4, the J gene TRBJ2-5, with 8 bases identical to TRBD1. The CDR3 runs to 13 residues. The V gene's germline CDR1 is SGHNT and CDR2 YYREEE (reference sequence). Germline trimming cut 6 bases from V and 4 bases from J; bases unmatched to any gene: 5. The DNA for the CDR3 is TGTGCCAGCACCACGGGACAGGCAGAGACCCAGTACTTC. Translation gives CASTTGQAETQYF.

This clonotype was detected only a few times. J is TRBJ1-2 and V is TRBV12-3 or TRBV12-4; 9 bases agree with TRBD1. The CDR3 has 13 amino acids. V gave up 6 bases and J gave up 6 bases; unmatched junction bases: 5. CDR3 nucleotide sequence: TGTGCCAGCAGCAACAGGGGGCAGGATGGCTACACCTTC. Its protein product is CASSNRGQDGYTF.

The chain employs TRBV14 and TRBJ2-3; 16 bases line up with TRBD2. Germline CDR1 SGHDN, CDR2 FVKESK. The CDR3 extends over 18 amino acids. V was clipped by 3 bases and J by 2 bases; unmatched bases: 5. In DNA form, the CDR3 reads TGTGCCAGCAGCCACCCGGGACTAGCGGGGGGGGCCACAGATACGCAGTATTTT. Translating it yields CASSHPGLAGGATDTQYF.

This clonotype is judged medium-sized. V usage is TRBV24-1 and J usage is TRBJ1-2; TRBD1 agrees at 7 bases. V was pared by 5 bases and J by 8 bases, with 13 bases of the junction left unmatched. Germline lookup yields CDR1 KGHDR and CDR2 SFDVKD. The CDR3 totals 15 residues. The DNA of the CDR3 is TGTGCCACCAGTGGGTCGGACAGGATGCTGACGGGCTACACCTTC. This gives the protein CATSGSDRMLTGYTF.

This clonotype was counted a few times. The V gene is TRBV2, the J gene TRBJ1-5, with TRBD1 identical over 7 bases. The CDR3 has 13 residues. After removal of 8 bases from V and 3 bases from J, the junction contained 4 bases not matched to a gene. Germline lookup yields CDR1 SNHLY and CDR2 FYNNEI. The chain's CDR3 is CASLTGLNQPQHF. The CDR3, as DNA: TGTGCCAGCCTGACAGGGCTCAATCAGCCCCAGCATTTT.

The CDR3 bases are TGCAGTGCTACCACGACAGGTCTGACGGGAAACACCATATATTTT. This gives the protein CSATTTGLTGNTIYF. This sequence joins TRBV20-1 and TRBJ1-3, with D possibly TRBD1 on 6 matching bases. Germline assignment: CDR1 DFQATT and CDR2 SNEGSKA (reference sequence). Trimming shortened V by 4 bases and J by 4 bases, and 17 bases separated the two germline ends. The CDR3 consists of 15 residues.

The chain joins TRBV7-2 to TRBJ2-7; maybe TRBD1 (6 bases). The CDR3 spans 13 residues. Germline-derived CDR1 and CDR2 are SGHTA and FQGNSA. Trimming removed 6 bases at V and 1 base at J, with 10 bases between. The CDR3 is CASREGGSYEQYF. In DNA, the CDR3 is TGTGCCAGCAGGGAAGGGGGTTCCTACGAGCAGTACTTC.

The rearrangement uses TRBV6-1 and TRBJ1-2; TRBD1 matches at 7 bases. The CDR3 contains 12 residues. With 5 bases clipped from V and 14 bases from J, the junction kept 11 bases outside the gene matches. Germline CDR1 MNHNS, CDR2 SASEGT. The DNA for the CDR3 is TGTGCCAGCAGTCCCAAACAGGGGCGGATGACCTTC. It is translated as CASSPKQGRMTF.

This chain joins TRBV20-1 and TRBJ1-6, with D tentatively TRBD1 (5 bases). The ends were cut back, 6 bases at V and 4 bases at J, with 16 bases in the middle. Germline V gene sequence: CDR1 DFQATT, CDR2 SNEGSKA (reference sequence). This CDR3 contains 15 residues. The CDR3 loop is CSAQVLATYNSPLHF. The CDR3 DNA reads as TGCAGTGCACAGGTCCTAGCGACTTATAATTCACCCCTCCACTTT.

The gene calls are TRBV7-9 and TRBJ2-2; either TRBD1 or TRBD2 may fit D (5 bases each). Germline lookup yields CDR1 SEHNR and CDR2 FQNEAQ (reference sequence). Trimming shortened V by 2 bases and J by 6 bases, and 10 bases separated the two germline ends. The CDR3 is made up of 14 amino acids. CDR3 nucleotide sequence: TGTGCCAGCAGCTTACAGGTGGGACCCGGGGAGCTGTTTTTT. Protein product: CASSLQVGPGELFF.

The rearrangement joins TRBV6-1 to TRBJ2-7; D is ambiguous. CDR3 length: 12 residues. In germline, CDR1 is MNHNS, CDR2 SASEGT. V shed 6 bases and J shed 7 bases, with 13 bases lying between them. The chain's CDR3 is CASRSGMPEQYF. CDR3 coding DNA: TGTGCCAGCAGGAGTGGGATGCCGGAGCAGTACTTC.

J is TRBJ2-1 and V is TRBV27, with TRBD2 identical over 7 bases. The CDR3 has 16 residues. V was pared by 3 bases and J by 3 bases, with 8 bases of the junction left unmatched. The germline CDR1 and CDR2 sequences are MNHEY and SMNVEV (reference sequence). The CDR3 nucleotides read TGTGCCAGCAGTTTGCAGTCGGGGGGAGGCTACAATGAGCAGTTCTTC. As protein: CASSLQSGGGYNEQFF.

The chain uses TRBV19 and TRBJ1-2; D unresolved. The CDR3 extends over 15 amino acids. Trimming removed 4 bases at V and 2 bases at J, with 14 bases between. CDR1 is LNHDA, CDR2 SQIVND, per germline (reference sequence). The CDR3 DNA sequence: TGTGCCAGTAGTAAAGGTGTGGTTGAAAACTATGGCTACACCTTC. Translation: CASSKGVVENYGYTF.

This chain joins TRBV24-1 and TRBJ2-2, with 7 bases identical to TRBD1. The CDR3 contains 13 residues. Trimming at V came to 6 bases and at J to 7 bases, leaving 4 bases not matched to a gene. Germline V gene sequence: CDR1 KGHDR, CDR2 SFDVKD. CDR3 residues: CATSPDRDGELFF. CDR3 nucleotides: TGTGCCACCAGTCCCGACAGGGACGGGGAGCTGTTTTTT.

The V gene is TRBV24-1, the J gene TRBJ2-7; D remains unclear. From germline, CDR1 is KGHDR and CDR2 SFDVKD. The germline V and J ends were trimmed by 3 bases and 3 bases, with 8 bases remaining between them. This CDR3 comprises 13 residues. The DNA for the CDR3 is TGTGCCACCAGTGATGCGACTGGCTACGAGCAGTACTTC. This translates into CATSDATGYEQYF.

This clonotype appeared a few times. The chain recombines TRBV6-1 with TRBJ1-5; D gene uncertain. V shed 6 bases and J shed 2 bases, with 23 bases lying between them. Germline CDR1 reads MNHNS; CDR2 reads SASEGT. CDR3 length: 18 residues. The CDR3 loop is CASRLKVSLSGGNQPQHF. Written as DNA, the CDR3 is TGTGCCAGCAGATTAAAAGTGAGCCTGAGTGGGGGCAATCAGCCCCAGCATTTT.

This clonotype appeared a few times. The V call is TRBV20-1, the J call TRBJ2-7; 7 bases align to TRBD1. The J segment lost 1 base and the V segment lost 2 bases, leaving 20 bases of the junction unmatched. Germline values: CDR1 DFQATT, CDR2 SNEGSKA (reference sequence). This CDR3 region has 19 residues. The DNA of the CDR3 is TGCAGTGCTAGACAACAGCGACAGGGAATAAGCCGAGGGTCCTACGAGCAGTACTTC. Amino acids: CSARQQRQGISRGSYEQYF.

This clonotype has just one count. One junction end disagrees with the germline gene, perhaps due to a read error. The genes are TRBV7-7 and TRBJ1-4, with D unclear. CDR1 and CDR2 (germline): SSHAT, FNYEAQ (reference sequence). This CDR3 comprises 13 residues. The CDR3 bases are TGTGCTAGCAGCTTAGAAGCTAATGAAAAACTGTTTTTT. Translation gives CASSLEANEKLFF.

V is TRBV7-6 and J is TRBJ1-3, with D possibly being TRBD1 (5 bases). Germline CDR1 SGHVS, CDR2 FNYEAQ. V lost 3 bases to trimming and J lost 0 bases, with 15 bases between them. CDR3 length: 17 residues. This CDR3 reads CASSFNYRNRSGNTIYF. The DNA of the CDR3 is TGTGCCAGCAGCTTTAACTACAGGAACCGCTCTGGAAACACCATATATTTT.

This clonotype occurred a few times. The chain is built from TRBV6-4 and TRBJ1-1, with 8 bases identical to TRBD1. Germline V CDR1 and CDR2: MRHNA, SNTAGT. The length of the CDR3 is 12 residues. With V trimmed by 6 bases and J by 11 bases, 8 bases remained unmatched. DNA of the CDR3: TGTGCCAGCAGCCAGGGGGCGGGGGATGCTTTCTTT. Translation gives CASSQGAGDAFF.

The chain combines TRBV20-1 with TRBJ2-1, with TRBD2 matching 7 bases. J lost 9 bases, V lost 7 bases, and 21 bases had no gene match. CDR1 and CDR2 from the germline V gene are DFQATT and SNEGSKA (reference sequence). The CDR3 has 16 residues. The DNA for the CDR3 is TGCAGTGGCTCCCAGCGGGCTAGCGGAAAAAGGGTTGAGCAGTTCTTC. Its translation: CSGSQRASGKRVEQFF.

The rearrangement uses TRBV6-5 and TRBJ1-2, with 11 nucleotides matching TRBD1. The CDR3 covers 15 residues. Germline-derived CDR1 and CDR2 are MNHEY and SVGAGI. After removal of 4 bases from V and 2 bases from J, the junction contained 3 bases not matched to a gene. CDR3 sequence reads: CASSSDRGPNYGYTF. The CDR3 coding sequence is TGTGCCAGCAGTTCGGACAGGGGGCCAAACTATGGCTACACCTTC.

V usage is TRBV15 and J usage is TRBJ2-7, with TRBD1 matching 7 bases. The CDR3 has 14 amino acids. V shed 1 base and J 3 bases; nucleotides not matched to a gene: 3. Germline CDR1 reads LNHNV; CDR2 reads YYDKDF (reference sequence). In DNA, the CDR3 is TGTGCCACCAGCAGAGGGCGGACAGGCTACGAGCAGTACTTC. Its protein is CATSRGRTGYEQYF.